This T cell receptor beta chain was recorded in a study of cytomegalovirus exposure and HLA in healthy donors. Overall study: The use of the same platform for the approximately 130 validation repertoires and the 550 to 850 first-cohort repertoires was reported by a later analysis.

This CDR3 comprises 16 residues. Deletions cut 5 bases from V and 7 bases from J, with 18 bases between. CDR1 and CDR2 from the germline V gene are MNHEY and SMNVEV (reference sequence). Repertoires were generated with immunoSEQ multiplex PCR, while TCRdb's copy carries only in-frame clones and drops some. The sample yields 130,000 to 150,000 clones, roughly 89% seen once. With respect to this clone: No antigen is known for it.

Whole-study findings and limits: In the approximately 130 validation repertoires, a later analysis found that first-cohort TCR clusters tended to co-occur.

The specimen sequenced was PBMCs. J is TRBJ1-6 and V is TRBV27, with D perhaps matching TRBD1 (5 bases). The receptor's source is a woman between 18 and 29 years old in good health and CMV-seropositive. The CDR3 is CASSPPGMGPNSPLHF. The CDR3 coding sequence is TGTGCCAGCAGTCCCCCTGGGATGGGGCCGAATTCACCCCTCCACTTT.